This T cell receptor beta chain originates from a study of T cell clonality in common variable immunodeficiency. CDR3 length: 14 residues. CDR1 is SGHVS and CDR2 is FNYEAQ in the germline V gene. This clone was detected a few times. The read ends 3 residues early relative to the CDR3; the germline J gene fills the gap. Both groups were predominantly of Caucasian heritage. Assay: immunoSEQ multiplex PCR; the TCRdb copy retains only in-frame clones and omits some. Recorded here are tens of thousands of clones, none singletons. J is TRBJ1-3 and V is TRBV7-6; TRBD1 is a possible D gene (5 bases). The source is a person aged 18 to 70 in good health. Sequenced sample: peripheral blood mononuclear cells. This chain's CDR3 is CAIVGGAPGNTIYF. The sequenced CDR3 bases are TGTGCAATCGTAGGAGGGGCTCCCGGAAACACC. The whole variable domain, filled in from reference TRBV7-6 and TRBJ1-3, reads GAGVSQSPRYKVTKRGQDVALRCDPISGHVSLYWYRQALGQGPEFLTYFNYEAQQDKSGLPNDRFSAERPEGSISTLTIQRTEQRDSAMYRCAIVGGAPGNTIYFGEGSWLTVV.